A selection of T cell receptor beta chains follows, all from one sample in a study of T-cell memory formation after mild COVID-19. TCRdb passed the 5' RACE reads through MiXCR, listing each CDR3 protein once. The sample holds nearly 40,000 distinct CDR3 sequences, approximately 6.5% seen once. Sample: PBMCs or a T cell subset sorted from them (not recorded which). The receptors originated from an adult who had mild COVID-19 (a few samples of this study predate the infection). Cell type and time point are not known. Both conserved end residues are part of each CDR3. D genes are given only for firm matches. Only some rows state a clone size, as once, few, many or a class for expanded clones.

size: many; V: TRBV12-3/TRBV12-4; J: TRBJ2-7; D: TRBD1; DNA: TGTGCCAGCAATCGAGACGGACAGGGCTACGAGCAGTACTTC; CDR3: CASNRDGQGYEQYF
size: many; V: TRBV6-5; J: TRBJ2-7; D: .; DNA: TGTGCCAGCATGGTTCTAGGGGGCTACGAGCAGTACTTC; CDR3: CASMVLGGYEQYF
size: many; V: TRBV5-1; J: TRBJ2-3; D: TRBD1; DNA: TGCGCCAGCAGCTGGGGACAGGGGGGCACAGATACGCAGTATTTT; CDR3: CASSWGQGGTDTQYF
size: many; V: TRBV27; J: TRBJ2-2; D: TRBD2; DNA: TGTGCCAGCAGTTGGGGGAGGGCAACCGGGGAGCTGTTTTTT; CDR3: CASSWGRATGELFF
size: .; V: TRBV20-1; J: TRBJ2-1; D: .; DNA: TGCAGTGCTAGAGTTGCGGGGCTCGATGAGCAGTTCTTC; CDR3: CSARVAGLDEQFF
size: .; V: TRBV24-1; J: TRBJ2-1; D: TRBD1; DNA: TGTGCCACCAGTGATTCGCAGGGGGCTCAGTACAATGAGCAGTTCTTC; CDR3: CATSDSQGAQYNEQFF
size: few; V: TRBV5-4; J: TRBJ1-1; D: TRBD1; DNA: TGTGCCAGCAGCCCGACAGGGGCGCGTAAAGACACTGAAGCTTTCTTT; CDR3: CASSPTGARKDTEAFF
size: many; V: TRBV12-3/TRBV12-4; J: TRBJ2-7; D: .; DNA: TGTGCCAGCGGTAAGGCGCAGGGTAAAGGCCCCCACGAGCAGTACTTC; CDR3: CASGKAQGKGPHEQYF
size: many; V: TRBV6-1; J: TRBJ2-2; D: TRBD1; DNA: TGTGCCAGCAGTGAAAGAGGGGGCGCGAACACCGGGGAGCTGTTTTTT; CDR3: CASSERGGANTGELFF
size: .; V: TRBV2; J: TRBJ1-5; D: .; DNA: TGTGCCAGCAGTGAAGACAGAAATAGCAATCAGCCCCAGCATTTT; CDR3: CASSEDRNSNQPQHF
size: .; V: TRBV27; J: TRBJ1-5; D: .; DNA: TGTGCCAGCAGTACCGCAGGAGGTCAGCCCCAGCATTTT; CDR3: CASSTAGGQPQHF
size: .; V: TRBV5-1; J: TRBJ2-7; D: TRBD1; DNA: TGCGCCAGCAGCCTGGGACAGGGGGTCTCCTACGAGCAGTACTTC; CDR3: CASSLGQGVSYEQYF
size: many; V: TRBV30; J: TRBJ2-5; D: .; DNA: TGTGCCTGGAGTGTACTAATTCGGTCAGCACAAGAGACCCAGTACTTC; CDR3: CAWSVLIRSAQETQYF
size: few; V: TRBV20-1; J: TRBJ1-3; D: .; DNA: TGCAGTGCTATCGCCAGAGGGAACACCATATATTTT; CDR3: CSAIARGNTIYF
size: many; V: TRBV7-2; J: TRBJ2-3; D: TRBD2; DNA: TGTGCCAGCAGCTCCAAAACTAGCGGGGGGAACACAGATACGCAGTATTTT; CDR3: CASSSKTSGGNTDTQYF
size: few; V: TRBV11-2; J: TRBJ1-4; D: .; DNA: TGTGCCAGCAGCTTAGATGGGCGAGTTGGCGAAAAACTGTTTTTT; CDR3: CASSLDGRVGEKLFF
size: many; V: TRBV5-5; J: TRBJ1-1; D: TRBD1; DNA: TGTGCCAGCAGCTTCCGGACAGGGAAAGCTTTCTTT; CDR3: CASSFRTGKAFF
size: .; V: TRBV9; J: TRBJ1-2; D: .; DNA: TGTGCCAGCAGCGTGGATCAGGGGAATAACTATGGCTACACCTTC; CDR3: CASSVDQGNNYGYTF
size: many; V: TRBV5-1; J: TRBJ1-1; D: .; DNA: TGCGCCAGCAGCTTCGGGTCAACGAACACTGAAGCTTTCTTT; CDR3: CASSFGSTNTEAFF
size: .; V: TRBV30; J: TRBJ1-2; D: .; DNA: TGTGCCTGGTTCCGGGAGGGAAACTATGGCTACACCTTC; CDR3: CAWFREGNYGYTF
size: many; V: TRBV7-2; J: TRBJ2-7; D: .; DNA: TGTGCCAGCAGCTTACTAATTGGTCCCGGCGAGCAGTACTTC; CDR3: CASSLLIGPGEQYF
size: .; V: TRBV5-6; J: TRBJ2-2; D: .; DNA: TGTGCCAGCAGCTCAGAGAAACAGGGCGCCGGGGAGCTGTTTTTT; CDR3: CASSSEKQGAGELFF
size: many; V: TRBV12-3/TRBV12-4; J: TRBJ2-7; D: .; DNA: TGTGCCAGCAGCCAAGGGCAGGGGGGGGGTCGCTACGAGCAGTACTTC; CDR3: CASSQGQGGGRYEQYF
size: few; V: TRBV18; J: TRBJ1-1; D: .; DNA: TGTGCCAGCTCACCACTTAGGCCGGGACAGAACACTGAAGCTTTCTTT; CDR3: CASSPLRPGQNTEAFF
size: .; V: TRBV5-6; J: TRBJ1-1; D: .; DNA: TGTGCCAGCAGCTTGGACATTGAAGCTTTCTTT; CDR3: CASSLDIEAFF
size: many; V: TRBV24-1; J: TRBJ1-5; D: .; DNA: TGTGCCACCAGTGGCCTGACAGATAGCAATCAGCCCCAGCATTTT; CDR3: CATSGLTDSNQPQHF
size: .; V: TRBV29-1; J: TRBJ2-5; D: .; DNA: TGCAGCGTGAGGGACACGGGAGTCCAAGAGACCCAGTACTTC; CDR3: CSVRDTGVQETQYF
size: few; V: TRBV12-3/TRBV12-4; J: TRBJ1-1; D: .; DNA: TGTGCCAGCAGCCGAACAGGAGCGAACACTGAAGCTTTCTTT; CDR3: CASSRTGANTEAFF